This T cell receptor (beta chain) was captured in a study of T cell responses to AZD1222 COVID-19 vaccine. General study findings and limits: There were mostly white British donors and more females than males, and clonal diversity was possibly underestimated. The study reported that nearly half of spike-specific TCRs target unmutated variant regions. Spike was spanned by vaccine-associated CD4 TCRs, which were dominant at 160-218 and 743-854.

Second-dose intervals of approximately 4 or approximately 12 weeks were pooled. Repertoires were generated with immunoSEQ multiplex PCR, while TCRdb's copy carries only in-frame clones and drops some. The sample consists of approximately 150,000 clones, about 92% of them appearing once. Germline lookup yields CDR1 LGHDT and CDR2 YNNKEL (reference sequence). Trimming took off 0 bases at V and 9 bases at J, with 12 bases between the two ends. The CDR3 contains 14 residues. In regard to this clone: Its antigen is still unknown.

This clonotype was obtained from an adult who received the AZD1222 COVID-19 vaccine. The sample here was peripheral blood, taken 28 days after the second AZD1222 dose. The genes are TRBV3-1 (or the pseudogene TRBV3-2) and TRBJ2-1; no clear D gene. This CDR3 reads CASSQDGRGSEQFF. The CDR3 DNA reads as TGTGCCAGCAGCCAAGATGGACGTGGCAGTGAGCAGTTCTTC.